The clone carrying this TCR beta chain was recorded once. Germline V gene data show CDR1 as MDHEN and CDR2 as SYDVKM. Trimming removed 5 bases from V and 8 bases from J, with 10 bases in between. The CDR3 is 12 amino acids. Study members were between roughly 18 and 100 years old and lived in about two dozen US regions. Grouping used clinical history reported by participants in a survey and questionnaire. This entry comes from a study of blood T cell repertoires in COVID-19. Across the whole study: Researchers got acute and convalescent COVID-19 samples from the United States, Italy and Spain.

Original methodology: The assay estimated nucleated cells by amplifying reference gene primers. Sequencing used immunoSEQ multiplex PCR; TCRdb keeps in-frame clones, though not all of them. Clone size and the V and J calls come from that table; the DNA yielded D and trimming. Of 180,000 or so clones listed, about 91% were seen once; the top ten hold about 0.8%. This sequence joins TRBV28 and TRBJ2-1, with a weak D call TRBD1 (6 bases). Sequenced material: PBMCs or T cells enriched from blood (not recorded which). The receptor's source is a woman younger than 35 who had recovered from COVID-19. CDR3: CASSGGLDEQFF. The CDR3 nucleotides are TGTGCCAGCAGTGGGGGCCTCGATGAGCAGTTCTTC.